A single sample gave rise to the 27 T cell receptor beta chains below, sequenced in a study of T cells in Graves' hyperthyroidism and ophthalmopathy. TCR beta CDR3 region amplification was performed from RNA transcripts. Initially, a first-round RT-PCR of the TCR CDR3 employed the HTBI primer set. TCRdb itself ran the multiplex PCR reads through MiXCR, one entry per CDR3 protein. The profile shows about 580,000 distinct CDR3 sequences, approximately 15% of them singletons. The sequenced sample consisted of blood. The receptors stem from a woman aged 25 to 39 with Graves' hyperthyroidism that later progressed to Graves' ophthalmopathy.

The chain links TRBV6-1 to TRBJ1-1; 7 positions match TRBD1. The CDR3 consists of 16 residues. CDR1 MNHNS and CDR2 SASEGT come from the germline V gene. V gave up 6 bases and J gave up 1 base; unmatched junction bases: 11. CDR3 protein: CASRLPPTGTNTEAFF. CDR3 sequence (DNA): TGTGCCAGCAGGCTACCCCCGACAGGGACGAACACTGAAGCTTTCTTT.

This clonotype was seen at least ten times. The rearrangement joins TRBV12-5 to TRBJ2-5; 12 positions match TRBD1. Germline V gene sequence: CDR1 LGHNT, CDR2 FRNRAP. This CDR3 comprises 15 residues. V lost 8 bases, J lost 7 bases, and 11 bases stayed unmatched. CDR3 sequence (DNA): TGTGCTAGTTCAACCGGGACAGGGGGCACCGGGACCCAGTACTTC. It codes for CASSTGTGGTGTQYF.

Details on this clonotype: A much larger clone sits a single nucleotide away, making a read error possible. The rearrangement links TRBV20-1 to TRBJ2-5; 8 positions agree with TRBD1. The germline V gene has CDR1 DFQATT and CDR2 SNEGSKA (reference sequence). J was trimmed by 7 bases and V by 1 base; bases with no gene match: 20. The CDR3 is 18 amino acids. CDR3 coding DNA: TGCAGTGCTAGAGCCCCAGACCCGAGGACAGGGATGGGAGTGACCCAGTACTTC. Protein sequence: CSARAPDPRTGMGVTQYF.

This clonotype was observed at least ten times. The rearrangement uses TRBV24-1 and TRBJ1-4, with D uncertain. The CDR3 has 15 residues. V was trimmed by 4 bases and J by 3 bases, leaving 11 bases between them. Germline assignment: CDR1 KGHDR and CDR2 SFDVKD. CDR3 region: CATSDPRAANEKLFF. CDR3 nucleotides: TGTGCCACCAGTGACCCCCGGGCCGCTAATGAAAAACTGTTTTTT.

This clonotype was recorded at least ten times. This rearrangement joins TRBV11-2 to TRBJ2-7; 11 bases are a match to TRBD2. This CDR3 is 15 amino acids long. V lost 1 base, J lost 2 bases, and 1 base stayed unmatched. Per the germline V gene, CDR1 is SGHAT and CDR2 is FQNNGV. The CDR3 region has the DNA TGTGCCAGCAGCTTAGGACTAGCGGGAACCTACGAGCAGTACTTC. Protein: CASSLGLAGTYEQYF.

This clonotype was counted at least ten times. The CDR3 DNA sequence: TGTGCCAGCAGCCAAGATCAGGGCGACGATTCACCCCTCCACTTT. It translates to CASSQDQGDDSPLHF. The J gene is TRBJ1-6, the V gene TRBV3-1, with D possibly TRBD1 on 5 matching bases. Germline lookup yields CDR1 LGHDT and CDR2 YNNKEL (reference sequence). V lost 0 bases, J lost 8 bases, and 11 bases lay in between. This CDR3 is built from 15 residues.

This clonotype was observed at least ten times. This chain connects TRBV9 to TRBJ2-7, with 8 bases that match TRBD2. The CDR3 runs 15 residues. Germline V gives CDR1 SGDLS, CDR2 YYNGEE. V was clipped by 0 bases and J by 4 bases; unmatched bases: 6. The CDR3 nucleotides are TGTGCCAGCAGCGTAGCGGTTAGCGGGGAATACGAGCAGTACTTC. Translation: CASSVAVSGEYEQYF. Full variable domain (missing parts from reference TRBV9 and TRBJ2-7): DSGVTQTPKHLITATGQRVTLRCSPRSGDLSVYWYQQSLDQGLQFLIQYYNGEERAKGNILERFSAQQFPDLHSELNLSSLELGDSALYFCASSVAVSGEYEQYFGPGTRLTVT.

The chain joins TRBV10-3 to TRBJ2-7, with TRBD2 matching over 13 bases. Germline V gene sequence: CDR1 ENHRY, CDR2 SYGVKD. J gave up 6 bases and V 4 bases, and 15 bases lay outside the gene matches. CDR3 length equals 18 residues. CDR3: CAISVAGLAGNLRGEQYF. The CDR3 bases are TGTGCCATCAGTGTGGCGGGACTAGCGGGAAATTTACGCGGCGAGCAGTACTTC.

This clonotype has just a few counts. The chain recombines TRBV30 with TRBJ2-7; 9 bases are shared with TRBD1. Germline values: CDR1 GTSNPN, CDR2 SVGIG (reference sequence). The CDR3 runs to 14 residues. V gave up 4 bases and J gave up 3 bases; unmatched junction bases: 7. The CDR3: CAWNSPGQGYEQYF. The CDR3 DNA reads TGTGCCTGGAACTCCCCGGGACAGGGCTACGAGCAGTACTTC. The full variable domain, its missing parts supplied by reference TRBV30 and TRBJ2-7, is SQTIHQWPATLVQPVGSPLSLECTVEGTSNPNLYWYRQAAGRGLQLLFYSVGIGQISSEVPQNLSASRPQDRQFILSSKKLLLSDSGFYLCAWNSPGQGYEQYFGPGTRLTVT.

The sample holds many counts of this clonotype. The chain combines TRBV20-1 with TRBJ1-5, with D unresolved. Looked up from germline, CDR1 is DFQATT and CDR2 is SNEGSKA (reference sequence). The CDR3 loop spans 13 amino acids. The V and J ends lost 2 bases and 5 bases respectively, with 10 bases between them. The CDR3 here is CSARTASYQPQHF. The DNA of the CDR3 is TGCAGTGCTAGAACAGCGTCTTATCAGCCCCAGCATTTT.

This clonotype showed up many times. The chain employs TRBV6-1 and TRBJ2-5; D ambiguous. This CDR3 has 11 amino acids. Germline loops: CDR1 MNHNS, CDR2 SASEGT. The ends were cut back, 5 bases at V and 3 bases at J, with 4 bases in the middle. The CDR3 protein is CASSIEETQYF. CDR3 bases: TGTGCCAGCAGTATTGAAGAGACCCAGTACTTC.

This clonotype was observed many times. V and J are TRBV30 and TRBJ1-2; perhaps TRBD1 as D (5 bases). Germline V CDR1 and CDR2: GTSNPN, SVGIG (reference sequence). The CDR3 is 12 residues long. V was shortened by 5 bases and J by 6 bases, with 13 bases between the two germline ends. CDR3 coding DNA: TGTGCCTGGCAGAGGGGTCAGGATGGCTACACCTTC. Encoded protein: CAWQRGQDGYTF. Together with reference TRBV30 and TRBJ1-2, the CDR3 gives the full variable domain: SQTIHQWPATLVQPVGSPLSLECTVEGTSNPNLYWYRQAAGRGLQLLFYSVGIGQISSEVPQNLSASRPQDRQFILSSKKLLLSDSGFYLCAWQRGQDGYTFGSGTRLTVV.

V gene TRBV20-1 combines with J gene TRBJ2-1; D may be TRBD2 (6 bases). V gave up 0 bases and J gave up 2 bases, with 14 bases separating them. The CDR3 is 16 residues long. Germline values: CDR1 DFQATT, CDR2 SNEGSKA (reference sequence). The DNA of the CDR3 is TGCAGTGCTAGAGATAGGAGGGACGCAGCCTACAATGAGCAGTTCTTC. This translates into CSARDRRDAAYNEQFF.

This clonotype was picked up many times. The chain is built from TRBV2 and TRBJ1-1; D gene unclear. Germline CDR1 SNHLY, CDR2 FYNNEI. Trimming stripped 4 bases from V and 6 bases from J, with 9 bases between. The CDR3 loop spans 12 amino acids. The CDR3 sequence is CASSVIGSEAFF. Here the CDR3 DNA reads TGTGCCAGCAGTGTGATAGGCTCTGAAGCTTTCTTT.

This sequence joins TRBV10-3 and TRBJ2-2; 7 nucleotides align to TRBD2. V shed 6 bases and J 6 bases; nucleotides not matched to a gene: 13. The CDR3 has 16 residues. The germline gives CDR1 ENHRY, CDR2 SYGVKD. This CDR3 reads CAIRETWTSSSGELFF. Here the CDR3 DNA reads TGTGCCATCAGGGAAACTTGGACTAGTAGTTCCGGGGAGCTGTTTTTT.

Only a few counts were recorded for this clonotype. The genes are TRBV18 and TRBJ1-1; the match to TRBD1 covers 8 bases. The V gene's germline CDR1 is KGHSH and CDR2 LQKENI. The CDR3 contains 15 residues. V gave up 3 bases and J gave up 1 base; unmatched junction bases: 4. This chain's CDR3 is CASSPGQGQNTEAFF. DNA for the CDR3: TGTGCCAGCTCACCCGGACAGGGACAGAACACTGAAGCTTTCTTT.

The chain has TRBV25-1 and TRBJ2-1; TRBD2 agrees at 7 bases. Germline trimming cut 2 bases from V and 7 bases from J; bases unmatched to any gene: 8. The CDR3 has 15 residues. CDR1 and CDR2 (germline): MGHDK, SYGVNS. The CDR3 nucleotides read TGTGCCAGCAGTGAAGCCCCCCTAGCGGAGAATGAGCAGTTCTTC. Residues: CASSEAPLAENEQFF.

The genes are TRBV4-3 and TRBJ2-1; 7 bases are a match to TRBD2. V trimming: 0 bases; J trimming: 6 bases; junction bases outside the gene matches: 11. Germline V gene data show CDR1 as LGHNA and CDR2 as YSLEER. This CDR3 comprises 17 residues. The chain's CDR3 is CASSQDLGGGPGNEQFF. CDR3 nucleotide sequence: TGCGCCAGCAGCCAAGATTTGGGGGGAGGGCCTGGCAATGAGCAGTTCTTC.

Many counts were recorded for this clonotype. The V call is TRBV6-5, the J call TRBJ2-7; maybe TRBD1 (5 bases). CDR1 is MNHEY, CDR2 SVGAGI, per germline. The V end lost 2 bases, the J end lost 3 bases, and 17 bases lay between the germline ends. This CDR3 region has 16 residues. The CDR3 DNA follows: TGTGCCAGCAGTTACATGATCGGTCAGGGCTACTACGAGCAGTACTTC. This encodes CASSYMIGQGYYEQYF.

Turning to this clonotype: Just one base apart from a much larger clone, this may be a read error. J is TRBJ2-2 and V is TRBV3-1, with D perhaps TRBD1 or TRBD2 (5 bases each). V was cut by 10 bases and J by 7 bases, with 25 bases left in between. Germline CDR1 LGHDT, CDR2 YNNKEL (reference sequence). The CDR3 is 16 residues long. The CDR3 loop is CANSSRFGGDGGELFF. The CDR3 region has the DNA TGTGCCAACAGTTCCCGCTTCGGTGGGGACGGCGGGGAGCTGTTTTTT.

The table lists this clonotype with many counts. The chain combines TRBV2 with TRBJ1-5; D is perhaps TRBD1 (6 bases). Germline assignment: CDR1 SNHLY and CDR2 FYNNEI. The CDR3 runs 16 residues. Between the trimmed V and J ends, which lost 5 bases and 7 bases, there was a span of 21 bases. CDR3 sequence: CASSPPRGRGPQPQHF. CDR3 coding DNA: TGTGCCAGCAGTCCGCCTCGGGGCAGGGGCCCCCAGCCCCAGCATTTT.

This clonotype was seen many times. This chain connects TRBV6-2 or TRBV6-3 to TRBJ2-7; either TRBD1 or TRBD2 may supply D (5 bases each). This CDR3 spans 14 amino acids. The V and J ends lost 6 bases and 5 bases respectively, with 17 bases between them. Germline V lookup: CDR1 MNHEY, CDR2 SVGEGT. The DNA of the CDR3 is TGTGCCAGCAGACCAACCCCGCAGGGACACGAGCAGTACTTC. Its protein product is CASRPTPQGHEQYF.

Points on this clonotype: Lacking the conserved final phenylalanine or tryptophan, this CDR3 likely reflects a read error. This rearrangement joins TRBV7-3 to TRBJ1-1; unclear D gene. CDR3 length: 13 amino acids. The V gene's germline CDR1 is SGHTA and CDR2 FQGTGA. V lost 0 bases to trimming and J lost 0 bases, with 2 bases between them. The CDR3 here is CASSLTMNTEAFC. CDR3 in DNA: TGTGCCAGCAGCTTAACCATGAACACTGAAGCTTTCTGT.

This clonotype was seen ten or more times. V usage is TRBV20-1 and J usage is TRBJ1-2; 10 bases map to TRBD1. V lost 3 bases and J lost 3; bases outside the gene matches: 4. Per the germline V gene, CDR1 is DFQATT and CDR2 is SNEGSKA (reference sequence). The CDR3 sequence is 14 residues long. CDR3 sequence (DNA): TGCAGTGCTAGGGGGACAGGGGAGGACTATGGCTACACCTTC. It yields the protein CSARGTGEDYGYTF.

In this sample, this clonotype turned up many times. The V call is TRBV19, the J call TRBJ1-1; 8 nucleotides align to TRBD1. J was trimmed by 0 bases and V by 4 bases; bases with no gene match: 10. Germline V lookup: CDR1 LNHDA, CDR2 SQIVND (reference sequence). CDR3 length: 17 amino acids. CDR3: CASSTFPQGAVNTEAFF. CDR3 nucleotide sequence: TGTGCCAGTAGTACCTTTCCTCAGGGGGCGGTGAACACTGAAGCTTTCTTT.

This clonotype has just a few counts. The chain joins TRBV6-1 to TRBJ2-5; no definite D call. Trimming took 2 bases from V and 5 from J, leaving 12 bases between them. This CDR3 spans 14 amino acids. Germline-derived CDR1 and CDR2 are MNHNS and SASEGT. CDR3 loop: CASSESFDGETQYF. DNA of the CDR3: TGTGCCAGCAGTGAATCCTTCGACGGGGAGACCCAGTACTTC.

The chain couples TRBV18 to TRBJ1-5, with D hard to call. The CDR3 sequence is 13 residues long. Trimming took off 0 bases at V and 9 bases at J, with 9 bases between the two ends. Germline CDR1 and CDR2: KGHSH and LQKENI. The DNA of the CDR3 is TGTGCCAGCTCACCACCTCATCCGTCGCCCCAGCATTTT. Translating gives CASSPPHPSPQHF.